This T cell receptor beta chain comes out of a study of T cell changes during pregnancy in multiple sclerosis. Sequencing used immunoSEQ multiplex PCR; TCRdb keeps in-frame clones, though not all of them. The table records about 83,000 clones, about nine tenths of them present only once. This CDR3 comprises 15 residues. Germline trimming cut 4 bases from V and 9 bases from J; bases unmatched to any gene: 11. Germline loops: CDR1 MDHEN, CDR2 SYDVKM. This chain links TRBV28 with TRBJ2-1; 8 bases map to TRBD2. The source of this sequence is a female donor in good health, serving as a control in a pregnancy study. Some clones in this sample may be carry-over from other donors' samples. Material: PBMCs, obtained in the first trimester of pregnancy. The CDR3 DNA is TGTGCCAGCAGTTCTGAACCCGGGACTAGATTTGAGCAGTTCTTC. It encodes CASSSEPGTRFEQFF.